This T cell receptor (beta chain) is drawn from a study of CD8 T cells in ankylosing spondylitis. As the method for making TCR beta libraries, quantitative 5'-RACE with molecular barcodes was used. Using its own MiXCR run on the 5' RACE reads, TCRdb lists one record per CDR3 protein. The sample gives fewer than 500,000 distinct CDR3 sequences, about 24% of which show up once; about 0.89% is in the top ten. Findings of the study overall: Characteristic of ankylosing spondylitis blood, it appeared, was a TCR beta motif comprising 7 to 9 highly homologous variants. Reportedly, disease-linked clones are significantly enriched in ankylosing spondylitis patients' matched synovial fluid. CD8+ disease-linked clones were present at relatively low frequencies in blood. Earlier studies detected some motif variants in reactive arthritis synovial fluid and blood.

The J segment lost 0 bases and the V segment lost 8 bases, leaving 5 bases of the junction unmatched. Germline CDR1 and CDR2: WSHSY and SAAADI. This CDR3 is 15 amino acids long. This clonotype was counted a few times. Antigen: not known. What was sequenced was blood, either unsorted or a sorted T cell fraction (not recorded which). The TCR was taken from a male donor with ankylosing spondylitis. The chain recombines TRBV10-2 with TRBJ2-2, with 8 bases fitting TRBD1. For the CDR3, the DNA is TGCGCCAGCCATCCGGGACAGGCGAACACCGGGGAGCTGTTTTTT. It translates to CASHPGQANTGELFF.